The clone carrying this T cell receptor beta chain appeared many times. Its antigen is currently unknown. TCRdb re-called the reads with MiXCR, one entry per CDR3 protein. The sample has 550,000 to 700,000 distinct CDR3 sequences, just under 40% seen once. The sample is drawn from a study of T cell repertoires in cytomegalovirus infection. The specimen comprised cultured PBMCs, sampled from culture after CMV antigen stimulation. The receptor's source is a human donor in good health (CMV status not recorded). Some clones in this sample may be carry-over from other donors' samples.

The CDR3 sequence is CASSLVREKLFF. The DNA of the CDR3 is TGTGCCAGCAGCTTAGTCCGGGAGAAACTGTTTTTT. The chain recombines TRBV7-2 with TRBJ1-4, with D unresolved. CDR3 length: 12 residues. The V gene lost 1 base and the J gene lost 11 bases, with 8 bases spanning the gap. The germline gives CDR1 SGHTA, CDR2 FQGNSA. Variable domain in full (rest from reference TRBV7-2 and TRBJ1-4): GAGVSQSPSNKVTEKGKDVELRCDPISGHTALYWYRQSLGQGLEFLIYFQGNSAPDKSGLPSDRFSAERTGGSVSTLTIQRTQQEDSAVYLCASSLVREKLFFGSGTQLSVL.